The table lists the clone carrying this TCR beta chain with a count of one. These data originate in a study of blood T cell repertoires in COVID-19. About the study: From T cells, B-cell-depleted T cells, or PBMCs came the material, which was cDNA or gDNA.

Per the original methods: Quantification of nucleated cells was approximated via reference gene primer amplification. Sequenced by immunoSEQ multiplex PCR; TCRdb stores in-frame clones only, minus some. V and J calls plus clone size are reproduced from that table; the DNA served to infer D and trimming. The sample comprises about 140,000 clones, 70% to 85% of which are singletons, and approximately 10% rests with the top ten. The CDR3 extends over 16 amino acids. Trimming took 2 bases from V and 1 from J, leaving 14 bases between them. The sequence derives from a man in his sixties with active or convalescent COVID-19. Sequencing was performed on peripheral blood. J is TRBJ1-2 and V is TRBV23-1, with D possibly TRBD1 on 6 matching bases. TRBV23-1 is recorded as an ORF, its role being uncertain. The DNA of the CDR3 is TGCGCCAGCAGTCAACCCTTGGGGGCAATTAACTATGGCTACACCTTC. Protein product: CASSQPLGAINYGYTF.